The T cell receptor (beta chain) under discussion was sequenced for a study of shared clonotypes between healthy human individuals. Whole-study results and caveats: Against clonotypes common to all four donors, non-shared ones had lower generation probabilities.

Details on this clone: Its antigen is currently unknown.

CD45RO-negative, CCR7-positively selected cells formed the naive CD8 fraction, excluding terminally differentiated effector memory CD45RA+ cells. Repertoires were generated with immunoSEQ multiplex PCR, while TCRdb's copy carries only in-frame clones and drops some. Seen here are 550,000 to 650,000 clones, 95% to 97% observed once, and the top ten hold less than 0.12%. The receptor's source is a woman in her 30s in good health. Specimen: naive CD8+ T cells sorted from blood.

Written as DNA, the CDR3 is TGTGCCAGCAGTTTCCTAGCGGGGACCGGGGAGCTGTTTTTT. Its translation is CASSFLAGTGELFF. The V gene is TRBV28, the J gene TRBJ2-2, with 9 bases fitting TRBD2. Per the germline V gene, CDR1 is MDHEN and CDR2 is SYDVKM. V was clipped by 3 bases and J by 5 bases; unmatched bases: 1. This CDR3 has 14 residues.